These 20 T cell receptor beta chains were sequenced from one sample in a study of shared T cell receptors in the human thymus. The protocol was immunoSEQ multiplex PCR, while the TCRdb copy is restricted to in-frame clones and leaves out a portion. The sample contains 700,000 to 750,000 clones, 80% to 90% of which appear only once. These data also featured in a second study, about human thymus T cells.

Material for sequencing was thymocytes. The origin of the receptors is a girl under three years old with a congenital heart defect.

The gene calls are TRBV27 and TRBJ2-3; TRBD2 aligns across 9 bases. Germline values: CDR1 MNHEY, CDR2 SMNVEV (reference sequence). The CDR3 sequence is 17 residues long. V lost 1 base to trimming and J lost 2 bases; unmatched junction nucleotides: 7. The CDR3, as DNA: TGTGCCAGCAGTTTATTGGGGACTAGCACAAACACAGATACGCAGTATTTT. It codes for CASSLLGTSTNTDTQYF.

CDR3 sequence: CASSQEDTGTGELFF. DNA of the CDR3: TGCGCCAGCAGCCAAGAGGATACAGGTACCGGGGAGCTGTTTTTT. The chain recombines TRBV4-1 with TRBJ2-2, with D perhaps matching TRBD1 (5 bases). Germline CDR1 is MGHRA and CDR2 is YSYEKL. Trimming took 0 bases from V and 5 from J, leaving 10 bases between them. The CDR3 is made up of 15 amino acids.

Turning to this clone: This sample also contains other DNA sequences that code for the same CDR3. The rearrangement joins TRBV7-6 to TRBJ1-1; TRBD1 might be the D (5 bases). V lost 5 bases and J 2 bases, leaving 12 bases between the germline ends. The CDR3 covers 14 residues. Germline lookup yields CDR1 SGHVS and CDR2 FNYEAQ. In nucleotides, the CDR3 is TGTGCCAGCAGCCAGCGGGGGGGAAACACTGAAGCTTTCTTT. Encoded protein: CASSQRGGNTEAFF.

This clone was recorded only once. The chain employs TRBV14 and TRBJ2-5; TRBD2 agrees at 16 bases. With 2 bases clipped from V and 5 bases from J, the junction kept 17 bases outside the gene matches. The CDR3 sequence is 21 residues long. Germline V CDR1 and CDR2: SGHDN, FVKESK. CDR3 DNA sequence: TGTGCCAGCAGCCAAACCTTCACGCCGGGACTAGCGGGGGGGCCGCGCGAGACCCAGTACTTC. Its translation: CASSQTFTPGLAGGPRETQYF. The full variable domain, with the rest looked up from reference TRBV14 and TRBJ2-5, is EAGVTQFPSHSVIEKGQTVTLRCDPISGHDNLYWYRRVMGKEIKFLLHFVKESKQDESGMPNNRFLAERTGGTYSTLKVQPAELEDSGVYFCASSQTFTPGLAGGPRETQYFGPGTRLLVL.

The chain combines TRBV7-9 with TRBJ2-3, with TRBD2 matching 8 bases. This CDR3 contains 14 residues. CDR1 SEHNR and CDR2 FQNEAQ come from the germline V gene (reference sequence). V lost 7 bases, J lost 5 bases, and 8 bases stayed unmatched. The chain's CDR3 is CASTPGTSRDTQYF. CDR3 bases: TGTGCCAGCACCCCCGGGACTAGTAGAGATACGCAGTATTTT. The variable domain in full, with the rest retrieved from reference TRBV7-9 and TRBJ2-3, is DTGVSQNPRHKITKRGQNVTFRCDPISEHNRLYWYRQTLGQGPEFLTYFQNEAQLEKSRLLSDRFSAERPKGSFSTLEIQRTEQGDSAMYLCASTPGTSRDTQYFGPGTRLTVL.

CDR3 sequence: CASSESTGGDTGELFF. In DNA, the CDR3 is TGTGCCAGCAGTGAGTCGACAGGGGGAGACACCGGGGAGCTGTTTTTT. The chain is built from TRBV2 and TRBJ2-2; TRBD1 agrees at 9 bases. CDR1 is SNHLY, CDR2 FYNNEI, per germline. With V trimmed by 3 bases and J by 3 bases, 5 bases remained unmatched. There are 16 residues in the CDR3.

The chain employs TRBV10-3 and TRBJ2-7, with D possibly TRBD2 on 5 matching bases. CDR1 and CDR2 from the germline V gene are ENHRY and SYGVKD. The CDR3 is made up of 14 amino acids. V dropped 9 bases and J dropped 5 bases, with 20 bases sitting between them. The CDR3 DNA reads as TGTGCCATTTTCGGCGGACTTTCGACCCACGAGCAGTACTTC. Protein: CAIFGGLSTHEQYF.

The V call is TRBV28, the J call TRBJ2-7, with TRBD1 identical over 9 bases. Losses at the gene ends were 6 bases for V and 4 bases for J; bases not matched to a gene: 7. Germline assignment: CDR1 MDHEN and CDR2 SYDVKM. This CDR3 comprises 14 residues. This CDR3 is CASRPGDRAYEQYF. The CDR3 DNA reads as TGTGCCAGCAGGCCCGGGGACAGGGCATACGAGCAGTACTTC.

This chain uses TRBV6-1 with TRBJ2-7, with 10 bases matching TRBD1. Germline values: CDR1 MNHNS, CDR2 SASEGT. CDR3 size: 15 residues. Trimming at V came to 6 bases and at J to 1 base, leaving 6 bases not matched to a gene. CDR3 region: CASSNRDRGSYEQYF. For the CDR3, the DNA is TGTGCCAGCAGCAACCGGGACAGGGGATCCTACGAGCAGTACTTC.

V gene TRBV9 combines with J gene TRBJ1-3, with no clear D. Trimming stripped 2 bases from V and 4 bases from J, with 19 bases between. The CDR3 has 17 residues. Germline lookup yields CDR1 SGDLS and CDR2 YYNGEE. This chain's CDR3 is CASSVTPTSGSGNTIYF. DNA of the CDR3: TGTGCCAGCAGCGTCACCCCCACGTCAGGCTCAGGAAACACCATATATTTT.

This clone occurred once. The chain uses TRBV4-3 and TRBJ1-1; TRBD1 might be the D (5 bases). The V end was cut by 1 base, the J end by 5 bases, with 20 bases between. Germline lookup yields CDR1 LGHNA and CDR2 YSLEER. The CDR3 extends over 17 amino acids. The CDR3 region has the DNA TGCGCCAGCAGCCAAGGGATGGCGGAGGGGCCGTCGACTGAAGCTTTCTTT. Translating gives CASSQGMAEGPSTEAFF.

The chain uses TRBV18 and TRBJ2-7; D remains unclear. This CDR3 is built from 15 residues. Trimming pared 0 bases from V and 0 bases from J, leaving 9 bases between. Germline CDR1 is KGHSH and CDR2 is LQKENI. For the CDR3, the DNA is TGTGCCAGCTCACCACCGTGGGCCCCCTCCTACGAGCAGTACTTC. It specifies CASSPPWAPSYEQYF.

The chain carries TRBV6-1 and TRBJ2-5; tentatively, D is TRBD2 (5 bases). The CDR3 is 16 residues long. Germline V gene sequence: CDR1 MNHNS, CDR2 SASEGT. V dropped 1 base and J dropped 4 bases, with 16 bases sitting between them. For the CDR3, the DNA is TGTGCCAGCAGTGAAGTTTCCCAGAGGGAAGGAGAGACCCAGTACTTC. Its translation: CASSEVSQREGETQYF.

The chain couples TRBV19 to TRBJ1-3; TRBD1 is a possible D gene (5 bases). CDR1 and CDR2 (germline): LNHDA, SQIVND (reference sequence). The CDR3 contains 16 residues. The ends were cut back, 5 bases at V and 4 bases at J, with 18 bases in the middle. Written as DNA, the CDR3 is TGTGCCAGTAGTGAACGGGACTTCTGGTCCGGAAACACCATATATTTT. Protein: CASSERDFWSGNTIYF.

The genes are TRBV28 and TRBJ2-6; 9 positions match TRBD1. The CDR3 is 22 amino acids. V lost 6 bases to trimming and J lost 0 bases; unmatched junction nucleotides: 21. The germline V gene has CDR1 MDHEN and CDR2 SYDVKM. CDR3 residues: CASRRRARNRGLLHSGANVLTF. CDR3 DNA sequence: TGTGCCAGCAGACGCCGAGCACGTAACAGGGGGCTGCTCCACTCTGGGGCCAACGTCCTGACTTTC.

The CDR3: CASRPPGNVVGGANSPLHF. In DNA form, the CDR3 reads TGTGCCAGCAGACCACCAGGGAACGTAGTCGGTGGGGCCAATTCACCCCTCCACTTT. The gene calls are TRBV27 and TRBJ1-6, with D possibly TRBD1 on 5 matching bases. CDR1 and CDR2 from the germline V gene are MNHEY and SMNVEV (reference sequence). Trimming stripped 6 bases from V and 7 bases from J, with 28 bases between. CDR3 size: 19 residues.

This clone was observed once. The chain links TRBV18 to TRBJ2-7, with a tentative D call TRBD2 (6 bases). From germline, CDR1 is KGHSH and CDR2 LQKENI. Trimming shortened V by 3 bases and J by 2 bases, and 14 bases separated the two germline ends. The CDR3 contains 15 residues. CDR3 nucleotide sequence: TGTGCCAGCTCACCGTCGCGGGATCGAGCCTACGAGCAGTACTTC. It translates to CASSPSRDRAYEQYF.

The chain joins TRBV2 to TRBJ1-6; 7 bases match TRBD1. This CDR3 comprises 15 residues. The V gene's germline CDR1 is SNHLY and CDR2 FYNNEI. With 3 bases clipped from V and 3 bases from J, the junction kept 2 bases outside the gene matches. The CDR3 DNA follows: TGTGCCAGCAGTGATTACAGGGGCTATAATTCACCCCTCCACTTT. Translation: CASSDYRGYNSPLHF. Based on the CDR3 plus reference TRBV2 and TRBJ1-6, the full variable domain is EPEVTQTPSHQVTQMGQEVILRCVPISNHLYFYWYRQILGQKVEFLVSFYNNEISEKSEIFDDQFSVERPDGSNFTLKIRSTKLEDSAMYFCASSDYRGYNSPLHFGNGTRLTVT.

The V gene is TRBV18, the J gene TRBJ2-1, with 8 bases identical to TRBD2. The CDR3 has 16 amino acids. The germline V gene encodes CDR1 KGHSH and CDR2 LQKENI. V was pared by 3 bases and J by 0 bases, with 4 bases of the junction left unmatched. The CDR3 nucleotides read TGTGCCAGCTCACCCGGGAGCGGGGGCTCCTACAATGAGCAGTTCTTC. Protein product: CASSPGSGGSYNEQFF.

CDR3 protein: CASSATSAPSYEQYF. As DNA, the CDR3 is TGTGCCAGCAGCGCGACTAGCGCTCCCTCCTACGAGCAGTACTTC. V is TRBV5-4 and J is TRBJ2-7; 8 bases map to TRBD2. The CDR3 runs to 15 residues. V dropped 4 bases and J dropped 0; count of bases not matched to a gene: 6. Germline V gene lookup returns CDR1 SGHNT and CDR2 YYREEE (reference sequence).